Described below is a single T cell receptor (beta chain) sequence and its context. This sample is drawn from a study of blood T cell repertoires in COVID-19. The CDR3 contains 13 residues. V shed 6 bases, J shed 4 bases, and the junction held 8 bases outside the gene matches. Germline V gene sequence: CDR1 SQVTM, CDR2 ANQGSEA. Authors' methods: For nucleated cells, counts were estimated from reference gene primer amplification. Clones were read by immunoSEQ multiplex PCR, and TCRdb kept only the in-frame ones, dropping some. D and trimming were read from the DNA, whereas the V and J calls and clone size are those reported in that table. Here the sample spans 84,000 or so clones, about 86% being singletons.

The sequence was obtained from a man aged 80 or over with active or convalescent COVID-19. The gene calls are TRBV29-1 and TRBJ1-2, with 7 bases fitting TRBD1. What was sequenced was peripheral blood. The CDR3 is CSVRRDSVYGYTF. CDR3 DNA: TGCAGCGTAAGGAGGGACAGCGTCTATGGCTACACCTTC.